This T cell receptor (beta chain) came from a study of blood T cell repertoires in COVID-19. Study in general: Samples came from the United States, Italy and Spain, spanning acute and convalescent COVID-19. PBMCs, B-cell-depleted T cells, or T cells were the source of the cDNA or gDNA that made up the material.

How the authors handled the data: Cell counts per sample came from amplifying reference gene primers. Profiling relied on immunoSEQ multiplex PCR, and the TCRdb table lists in-frame clones only, not all of them. D and trimming come from the DNA, and the V and J calls and clone size come from that table. Of around 100,000 clones listed, approximately 81% were seen once; the top ten hold 9.5% to 15%. The source of this sequence is a human donor in a cohort sampled during active COVID-19. Material for sequencing was peripheral blood.

CDR3 bases: TGTGCCAGCAGTTACTATTTGGGGGGGGCCCAGGATGGCTACACCTTC. Protein product: CASSYYLGGAQDGYTF. J is TRBJ1-2 and V is TRBV6-5; D possibly corresponds to TRBD1 (6 bases). Trimming left V 1 base short and J 6 bases short, with 18 bases between. Germline CDR1 is MNHEY and CDR2 is SVGAGI. The CDR3 is 16 residues long.